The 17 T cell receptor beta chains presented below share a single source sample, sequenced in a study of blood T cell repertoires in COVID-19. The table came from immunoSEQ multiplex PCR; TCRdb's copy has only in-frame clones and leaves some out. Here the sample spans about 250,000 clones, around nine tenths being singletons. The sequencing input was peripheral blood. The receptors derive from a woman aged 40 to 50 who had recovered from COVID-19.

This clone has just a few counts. The CDR3 DNA is TGCGCCAGCAGCCCTTGGACAGCGGGCACAGATACGCAGTATTTT. This encodes CASSPWTAGTDTQYF. The V call is TRBV4-3, the J call TRBJ2-3; weak D call: TRBD1 (6 bases). Germline V gene sequence: CDR1 LGHNA, CDR2 YSLEER. The CDR3 extends over 15 amino acids. V was trimmed by 4 bases and J by 1 base, leaving 12 bases between them.

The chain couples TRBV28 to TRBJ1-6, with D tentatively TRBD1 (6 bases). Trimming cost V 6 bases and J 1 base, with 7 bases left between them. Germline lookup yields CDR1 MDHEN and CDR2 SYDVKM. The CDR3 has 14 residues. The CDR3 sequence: CASRQGSYNSPLHF. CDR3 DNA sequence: TGTGCCAGCAGACAGGGATCCTATAATTCACCCCTCCACTTT.

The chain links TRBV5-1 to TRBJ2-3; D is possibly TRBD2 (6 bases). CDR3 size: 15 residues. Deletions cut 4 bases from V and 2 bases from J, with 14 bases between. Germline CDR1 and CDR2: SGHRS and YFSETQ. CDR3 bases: TGCGCCAGCAGCGTCGGGGGAGAGACCACAGATACGCAGTATTTT. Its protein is CASSVGGETTDTQYF. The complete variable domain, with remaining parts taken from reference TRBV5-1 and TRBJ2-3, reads KAGVTQTPRYLIKTRGQQVTLSCSPISGHRSVSWYQQTPGQGLQFLFEYFSETQRNKGNFPGRFSGRQFSNSRSEMNVSTLELGDSALYLCASSVGGETTDTQYFGPGTRLTVL.

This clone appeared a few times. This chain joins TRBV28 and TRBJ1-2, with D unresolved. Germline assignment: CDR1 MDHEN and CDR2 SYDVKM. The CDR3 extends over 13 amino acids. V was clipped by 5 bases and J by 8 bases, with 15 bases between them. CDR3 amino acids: CASSPNPREGYTF. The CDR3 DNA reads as TGTGCCAGCAGTCCCAACCCCCGGGAGGGCTACACCTTC.

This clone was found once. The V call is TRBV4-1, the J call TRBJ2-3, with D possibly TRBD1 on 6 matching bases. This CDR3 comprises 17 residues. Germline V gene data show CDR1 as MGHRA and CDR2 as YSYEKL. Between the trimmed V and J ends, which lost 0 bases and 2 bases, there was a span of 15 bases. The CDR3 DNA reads TGCGCCAGCAGCCAAGAGGTCAGGGGCCGTTTCACAGATACGCAGTATTTT. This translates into CASSQEVRGRFTDTQYF.

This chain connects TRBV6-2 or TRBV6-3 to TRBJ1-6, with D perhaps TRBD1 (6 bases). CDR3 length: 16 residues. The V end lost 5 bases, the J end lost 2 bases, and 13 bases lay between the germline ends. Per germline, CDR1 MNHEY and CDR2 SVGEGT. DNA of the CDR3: TGTGCCAGCAGTGGTACCGGGACACCCTATAATTCACCCCTCCACTTT. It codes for CASSGTGTPYNSPLHF.

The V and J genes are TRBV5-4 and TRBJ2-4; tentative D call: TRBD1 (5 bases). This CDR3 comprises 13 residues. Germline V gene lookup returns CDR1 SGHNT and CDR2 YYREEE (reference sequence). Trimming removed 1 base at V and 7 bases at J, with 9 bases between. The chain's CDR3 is CASSLPGRNIQYF. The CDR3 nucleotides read TGTGCCAGCAGCTTGCCAGGGCGGAACATTCAGTACTTC.

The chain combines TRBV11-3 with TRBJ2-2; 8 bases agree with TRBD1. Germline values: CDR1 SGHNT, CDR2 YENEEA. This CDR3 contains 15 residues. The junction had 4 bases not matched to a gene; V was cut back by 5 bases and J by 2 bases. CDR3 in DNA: TGTGCCAGCAGCCACAGGGGGGCAAACACCGGGGAGCTGTTTTTT. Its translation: CASSHRGANTGELFF. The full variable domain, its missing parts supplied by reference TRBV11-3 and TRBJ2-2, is EAGVVQSPRYKIIEKKQPVAFWCNPISGHNTLYWYLQNLGQGPELLIRYENEEAVDDSQLPKDRFSAERLKGVDSTLKIQPAELGDSAVYLCASSHRGANTGELFFGEGSRLTVL.

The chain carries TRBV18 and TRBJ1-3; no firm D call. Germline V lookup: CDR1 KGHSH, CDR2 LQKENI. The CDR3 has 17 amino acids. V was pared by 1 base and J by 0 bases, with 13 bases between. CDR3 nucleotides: TGTGCCAGCTCACCACTCGTCGGCGGCGACTCTGGAAACACCATATATTTT. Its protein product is CASSPLVGGDSGNTIYF.

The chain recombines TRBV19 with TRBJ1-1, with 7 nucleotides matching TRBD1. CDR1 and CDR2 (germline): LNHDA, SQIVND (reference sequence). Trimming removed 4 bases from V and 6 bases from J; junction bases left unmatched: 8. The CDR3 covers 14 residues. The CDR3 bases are TGTGCCAGTAGTACCTATACAGGGGCTCCTGAAGCTTTCTTT. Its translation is CASSTYTGAPEAFF.

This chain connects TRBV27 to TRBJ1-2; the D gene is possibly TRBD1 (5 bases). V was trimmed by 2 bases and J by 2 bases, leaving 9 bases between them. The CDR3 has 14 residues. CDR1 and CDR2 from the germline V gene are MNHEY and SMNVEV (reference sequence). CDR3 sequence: CASSLSRGNYGYTF. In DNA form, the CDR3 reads TGTGCCAGCAGTTTAAGTAGGGGCAACTATGGCTACACCTTC.

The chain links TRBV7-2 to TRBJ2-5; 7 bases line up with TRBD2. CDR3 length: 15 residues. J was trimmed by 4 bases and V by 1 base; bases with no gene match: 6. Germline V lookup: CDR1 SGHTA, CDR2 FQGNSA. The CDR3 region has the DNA TGTGCCAGCAGCTTAGGATGGACTAGGGGAGAGACCCAGTACTTC. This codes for CASSLGWTRGETQYF.

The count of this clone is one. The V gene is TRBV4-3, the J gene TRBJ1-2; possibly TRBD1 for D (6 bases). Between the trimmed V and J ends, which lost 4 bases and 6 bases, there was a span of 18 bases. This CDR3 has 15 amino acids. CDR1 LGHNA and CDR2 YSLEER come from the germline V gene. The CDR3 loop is CASSRQRPSGDGYTF. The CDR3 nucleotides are TGCGCCAGCAGCCGACAAAGACCGTCAGGGGATGGCTACACCTTC.

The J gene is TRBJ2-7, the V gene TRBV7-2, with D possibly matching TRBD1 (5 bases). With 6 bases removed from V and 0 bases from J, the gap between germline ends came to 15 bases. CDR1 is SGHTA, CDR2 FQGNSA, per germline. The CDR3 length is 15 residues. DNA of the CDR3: TGTGCCAGCAGTACGCAGGGAAGTAACTCCTACGAGCAGTACTTC. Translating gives CASSTQGSNSYEQYF.

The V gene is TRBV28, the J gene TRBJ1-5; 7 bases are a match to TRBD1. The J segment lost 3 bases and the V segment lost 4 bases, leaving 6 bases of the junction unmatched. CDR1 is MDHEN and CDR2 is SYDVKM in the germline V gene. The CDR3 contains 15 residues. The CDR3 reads CASSSLTGYNQPQHF. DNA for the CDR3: TGTGCCAGCAGTTCCCTGACAGGGTACAATCAGCCCCAGCATTTT.

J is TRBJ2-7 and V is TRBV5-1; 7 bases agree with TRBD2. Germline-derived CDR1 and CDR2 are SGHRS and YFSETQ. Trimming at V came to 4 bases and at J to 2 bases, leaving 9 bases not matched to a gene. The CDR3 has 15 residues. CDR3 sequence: CASSGYGTTPYEQYF. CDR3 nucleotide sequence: TGCGCCAGCAGCGGATACGGGACTACCCCCTACGAGCAGTACTTC.

Here the CDR3 reads CATSDRPQRASYNEQFF. Written as DNA, the CDR3 is TGTGCCACCAGTGATCGCCCTCAGCGGGCCTCCTACAATGAGCAGTTCTTC. The J gene is TRBJ2-1, the V gene TRBV24-1, with D maybe TRBD2 (6 bases). The V and J ends lost 3 bases and 0 bases respectively, with 14 bases between them. Germline V gene sequence: CDR1 KGHDR, CDR2 SFDVKD. This CDR3 is built from 17 residues.